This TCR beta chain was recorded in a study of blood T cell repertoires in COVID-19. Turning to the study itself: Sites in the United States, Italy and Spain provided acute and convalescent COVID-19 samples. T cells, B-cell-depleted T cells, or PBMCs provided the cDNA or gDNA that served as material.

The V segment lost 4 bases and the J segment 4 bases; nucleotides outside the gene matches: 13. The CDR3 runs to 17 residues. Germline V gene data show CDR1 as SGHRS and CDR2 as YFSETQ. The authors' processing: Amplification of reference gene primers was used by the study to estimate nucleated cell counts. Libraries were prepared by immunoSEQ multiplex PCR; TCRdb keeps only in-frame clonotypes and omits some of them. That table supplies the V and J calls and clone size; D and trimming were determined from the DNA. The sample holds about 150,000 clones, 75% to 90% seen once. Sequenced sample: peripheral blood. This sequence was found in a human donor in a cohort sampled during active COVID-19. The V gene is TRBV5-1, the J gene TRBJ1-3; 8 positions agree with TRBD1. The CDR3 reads CASSPSGTGAVGNTIYF. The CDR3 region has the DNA TGCGCCAGCAGCCCCAGCGGGACAGGAGCTGTCGGAAACACCATATATTTT.